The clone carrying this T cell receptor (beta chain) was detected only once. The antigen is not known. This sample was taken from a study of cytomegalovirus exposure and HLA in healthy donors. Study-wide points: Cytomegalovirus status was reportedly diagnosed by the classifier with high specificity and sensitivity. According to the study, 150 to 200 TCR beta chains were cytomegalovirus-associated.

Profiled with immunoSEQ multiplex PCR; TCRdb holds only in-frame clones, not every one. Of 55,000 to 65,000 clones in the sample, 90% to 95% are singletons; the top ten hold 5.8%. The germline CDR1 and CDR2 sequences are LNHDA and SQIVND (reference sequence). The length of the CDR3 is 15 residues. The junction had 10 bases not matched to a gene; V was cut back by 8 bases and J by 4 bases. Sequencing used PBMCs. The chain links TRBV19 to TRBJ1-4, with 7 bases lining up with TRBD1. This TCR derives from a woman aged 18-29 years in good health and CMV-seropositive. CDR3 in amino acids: CASGNTGELNEKLFF. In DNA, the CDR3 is TGTGCCAGTGGGAACACAGGGGAACTTAATGAAAAACTGTTTTTT. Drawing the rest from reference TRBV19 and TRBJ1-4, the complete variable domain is DGGITQSPKYLFRKEGQNVTLSCEQNLNHDAMYWYRQDPGQGLRLIYYSQIVNDFQKGDIAEGYSVSREKKESFPLTVTSAQKNPTAFYLCASGNTGELNEKLFFGSGTQLSVL.